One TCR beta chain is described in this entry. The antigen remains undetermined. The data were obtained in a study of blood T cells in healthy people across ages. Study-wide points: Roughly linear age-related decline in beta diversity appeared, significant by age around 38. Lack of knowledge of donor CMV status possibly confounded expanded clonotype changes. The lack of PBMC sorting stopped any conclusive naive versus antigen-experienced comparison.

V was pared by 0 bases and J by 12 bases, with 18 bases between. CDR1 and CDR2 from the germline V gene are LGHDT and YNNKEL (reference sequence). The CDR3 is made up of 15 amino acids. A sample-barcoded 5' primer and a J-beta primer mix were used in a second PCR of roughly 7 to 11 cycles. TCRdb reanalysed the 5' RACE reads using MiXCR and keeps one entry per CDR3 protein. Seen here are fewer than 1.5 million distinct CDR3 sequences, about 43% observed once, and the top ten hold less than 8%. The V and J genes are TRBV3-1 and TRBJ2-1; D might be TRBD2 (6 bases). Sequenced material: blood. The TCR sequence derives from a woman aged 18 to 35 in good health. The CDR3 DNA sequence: TGTGCCAGCAGCCAAGATTTGGTGGGGCCGGAGGGGCAGTTCTTC. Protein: CASSQDLVGPEGQFF.